This T cell receptor beta chain was profiled in a study of blood T cells in healthy people across ages. The wider study: About one barcoded beta molecule per two T cells was the capture yield of template switching.

Germline V gives CDR1 SGHTA, CDR2 FQGTGA. The CDR3 loop spans 13 amino acids. V lost 5 bases and J lost 5, with 10 bases in between. A few counts support this clonotype. Sample-barcoded 5' priming and a J-beta primer mix drove a second PCR of roughly 7 to 11 cycles. The template-switch adaptor, which had 12 random nucleotides, put a tag on each cDNA molecule. TCRdb ran MiXCR on the 5' RACE reads and lists one entry per CDR3 protein. The sample has approximately 1.5 million distinct CDR3 sequences, about 35% seen once. Sequenced input: blood. V is TRBV7-3 and J is TRBJ2-1; D is undetermined. The TCR comes from a woman aged 30 to 39 in good health. The CDR3 here is CASSQIRDNEQFF. In DNA form, the CDR3 reads TGTGCCAGCAGCCAGATAAGGGACAATGAGCAGTTCTTC.